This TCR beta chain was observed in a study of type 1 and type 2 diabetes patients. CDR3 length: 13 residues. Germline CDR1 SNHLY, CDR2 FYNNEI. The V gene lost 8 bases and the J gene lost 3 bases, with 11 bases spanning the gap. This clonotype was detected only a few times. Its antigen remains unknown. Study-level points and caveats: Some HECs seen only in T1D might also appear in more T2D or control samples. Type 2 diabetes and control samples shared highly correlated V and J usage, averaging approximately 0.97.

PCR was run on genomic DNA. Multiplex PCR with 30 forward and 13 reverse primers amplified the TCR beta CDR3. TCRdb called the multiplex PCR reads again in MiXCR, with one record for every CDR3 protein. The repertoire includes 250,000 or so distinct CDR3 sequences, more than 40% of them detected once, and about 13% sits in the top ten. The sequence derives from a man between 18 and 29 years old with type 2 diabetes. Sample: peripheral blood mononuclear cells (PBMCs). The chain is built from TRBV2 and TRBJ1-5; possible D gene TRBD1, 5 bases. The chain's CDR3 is CASQGRANQPQHF. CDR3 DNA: TGTGCCAGCCAGGGCAGAGCCAATCAGCCCCAGCATTTT.